This TCR beta chain was identified during a study of blood T cells in healthy people across ages. Approximately 9.2 milliliters was the volume of peripheral blood drawn from each donor. Per sample, at least 5 micrograms of total RNA were extracted. About this clonotype: Its antigen is unidentified.

Study-wide results and limits: More naive CD4+ cells and higher diversity marked long-lived donors relative to aged donors.

With a J-beta primer mix and a sample-barcoded 5' primer, a second PCR ran roughly 6 to 11 cycles. TCRdb reanalysed the 5' RACE reads using MiXCR and keeps one entry per CDR3 protein. Of about 760,000 distinct CDR3 sequences listed, 45% to 70% were seen once; the top ten hold roughly 24%. The CDR3 spans 14 residues. Trimming cost V 8 bases and J 7 bases; bases outside gene matches: 9. Germline V gives CDR1 MDHEN, CDR2 SYDVKM. The sequencing sample was made of blood. V gene TRBV28 combines with J gene TRBJ1-4; 8 positions agree with TRBD1. This receptor was identified in a man in his forties in good health. Here the CDR3 reads CASGSRGRSEKLFF. Here the CDR3 DNA reads TGTGCCAGCGGGTCCAGGGGGCGATCTGAAAAACTGTTTTTT.